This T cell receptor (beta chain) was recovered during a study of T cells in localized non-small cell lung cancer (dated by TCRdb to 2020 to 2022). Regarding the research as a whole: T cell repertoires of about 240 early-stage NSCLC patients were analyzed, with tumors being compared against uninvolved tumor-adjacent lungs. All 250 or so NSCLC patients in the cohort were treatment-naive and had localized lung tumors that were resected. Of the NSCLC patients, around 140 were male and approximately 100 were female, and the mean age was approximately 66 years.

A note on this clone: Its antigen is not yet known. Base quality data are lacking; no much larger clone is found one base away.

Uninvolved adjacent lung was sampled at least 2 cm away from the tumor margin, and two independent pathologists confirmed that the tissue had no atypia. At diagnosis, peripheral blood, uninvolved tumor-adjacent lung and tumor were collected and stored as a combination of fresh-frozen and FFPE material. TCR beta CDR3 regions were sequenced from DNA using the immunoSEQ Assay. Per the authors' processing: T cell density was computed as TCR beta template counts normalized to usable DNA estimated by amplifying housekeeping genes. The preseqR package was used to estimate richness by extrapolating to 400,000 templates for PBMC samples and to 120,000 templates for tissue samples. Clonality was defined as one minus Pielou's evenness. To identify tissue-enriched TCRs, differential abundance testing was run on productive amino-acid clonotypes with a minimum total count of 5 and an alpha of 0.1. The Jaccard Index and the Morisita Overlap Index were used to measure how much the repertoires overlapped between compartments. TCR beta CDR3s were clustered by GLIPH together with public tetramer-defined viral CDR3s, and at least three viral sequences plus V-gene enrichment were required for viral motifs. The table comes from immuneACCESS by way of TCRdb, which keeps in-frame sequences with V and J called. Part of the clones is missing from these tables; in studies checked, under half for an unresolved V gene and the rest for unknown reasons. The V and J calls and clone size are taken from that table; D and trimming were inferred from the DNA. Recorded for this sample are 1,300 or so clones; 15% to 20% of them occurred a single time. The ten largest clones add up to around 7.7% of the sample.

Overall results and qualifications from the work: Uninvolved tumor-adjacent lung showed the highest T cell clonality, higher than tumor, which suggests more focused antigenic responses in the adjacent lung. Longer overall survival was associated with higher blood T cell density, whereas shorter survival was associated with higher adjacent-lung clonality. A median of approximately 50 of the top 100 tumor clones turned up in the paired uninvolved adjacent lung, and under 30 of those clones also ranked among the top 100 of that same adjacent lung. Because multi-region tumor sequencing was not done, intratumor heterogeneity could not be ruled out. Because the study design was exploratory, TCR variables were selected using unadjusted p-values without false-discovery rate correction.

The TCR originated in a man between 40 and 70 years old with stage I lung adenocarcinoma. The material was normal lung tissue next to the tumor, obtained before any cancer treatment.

The sequence in DNA is TGTGCCAGCAGTTCCCCCATAGAAGGTGAGCAGTTCTTC. Its protein is CASSSPIEGEQFF. This chain joins TRBV28 to TRBJ2-1, with the D gene not clear enough to name. The CDR3, cysteine through phenylalanine, is 13 amino acids long. The only DNA kept is the CDR3, 39 bases in frame from the first base. CDR1 MDHEN and CDR2 SYDVKM were looked up in the germline V gene. V drops 4 bases and J drops 9 bases, leaving 13 bases in between.